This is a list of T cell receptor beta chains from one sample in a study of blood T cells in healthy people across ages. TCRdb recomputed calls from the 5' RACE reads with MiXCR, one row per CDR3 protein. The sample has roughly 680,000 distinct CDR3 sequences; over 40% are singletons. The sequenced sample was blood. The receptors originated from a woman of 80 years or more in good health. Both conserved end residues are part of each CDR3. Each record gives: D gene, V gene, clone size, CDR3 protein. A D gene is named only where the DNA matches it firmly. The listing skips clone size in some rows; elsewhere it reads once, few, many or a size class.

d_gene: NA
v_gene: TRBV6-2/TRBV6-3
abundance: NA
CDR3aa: CASSSSATTASPLHF

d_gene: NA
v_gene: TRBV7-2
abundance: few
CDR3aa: CASSYNTYTEAFF

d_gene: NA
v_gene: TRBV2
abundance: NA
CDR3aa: CASSEGHNQPQHF

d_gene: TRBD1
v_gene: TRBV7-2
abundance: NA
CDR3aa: CASRTGTGYYEQYF

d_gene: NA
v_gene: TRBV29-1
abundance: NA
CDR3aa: CSVGPGHTEAFF

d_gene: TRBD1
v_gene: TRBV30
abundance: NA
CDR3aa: CAWIGQGRTEAFF

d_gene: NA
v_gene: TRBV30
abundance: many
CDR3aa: CACNRQGTDTQYF

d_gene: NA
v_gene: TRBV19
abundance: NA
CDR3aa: CASELAGSGYTF

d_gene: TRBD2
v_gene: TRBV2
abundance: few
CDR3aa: CASREASGGNEQFF

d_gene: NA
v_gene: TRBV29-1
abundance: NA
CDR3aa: CSVDFLGQETQYF

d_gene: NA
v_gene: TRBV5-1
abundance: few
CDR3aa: CASSFSPTQRSSYNEQFF

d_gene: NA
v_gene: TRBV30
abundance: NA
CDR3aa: CAWSVSEPYEQYF

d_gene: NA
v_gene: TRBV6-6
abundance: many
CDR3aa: CASSWGVGELFF

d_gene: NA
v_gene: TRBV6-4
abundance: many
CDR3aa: CARQAKIYGYTF

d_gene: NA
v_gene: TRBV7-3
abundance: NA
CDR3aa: CASSSPENTEAFF

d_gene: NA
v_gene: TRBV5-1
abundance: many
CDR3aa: CASSLGAGNQETQYF

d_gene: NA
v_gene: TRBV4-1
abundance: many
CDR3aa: CASSQIGLRTDTQYF

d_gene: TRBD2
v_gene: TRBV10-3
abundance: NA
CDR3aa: CAITLGTSGRYEQFF

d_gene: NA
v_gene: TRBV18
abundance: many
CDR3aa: CASSPARSSYEQYF

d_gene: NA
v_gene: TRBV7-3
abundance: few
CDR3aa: CASSLRGTVQETQYF

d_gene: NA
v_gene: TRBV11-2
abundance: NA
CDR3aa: CASGFVTEAFF

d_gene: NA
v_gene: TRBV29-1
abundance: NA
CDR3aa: CSVDLDSPDNEQFF